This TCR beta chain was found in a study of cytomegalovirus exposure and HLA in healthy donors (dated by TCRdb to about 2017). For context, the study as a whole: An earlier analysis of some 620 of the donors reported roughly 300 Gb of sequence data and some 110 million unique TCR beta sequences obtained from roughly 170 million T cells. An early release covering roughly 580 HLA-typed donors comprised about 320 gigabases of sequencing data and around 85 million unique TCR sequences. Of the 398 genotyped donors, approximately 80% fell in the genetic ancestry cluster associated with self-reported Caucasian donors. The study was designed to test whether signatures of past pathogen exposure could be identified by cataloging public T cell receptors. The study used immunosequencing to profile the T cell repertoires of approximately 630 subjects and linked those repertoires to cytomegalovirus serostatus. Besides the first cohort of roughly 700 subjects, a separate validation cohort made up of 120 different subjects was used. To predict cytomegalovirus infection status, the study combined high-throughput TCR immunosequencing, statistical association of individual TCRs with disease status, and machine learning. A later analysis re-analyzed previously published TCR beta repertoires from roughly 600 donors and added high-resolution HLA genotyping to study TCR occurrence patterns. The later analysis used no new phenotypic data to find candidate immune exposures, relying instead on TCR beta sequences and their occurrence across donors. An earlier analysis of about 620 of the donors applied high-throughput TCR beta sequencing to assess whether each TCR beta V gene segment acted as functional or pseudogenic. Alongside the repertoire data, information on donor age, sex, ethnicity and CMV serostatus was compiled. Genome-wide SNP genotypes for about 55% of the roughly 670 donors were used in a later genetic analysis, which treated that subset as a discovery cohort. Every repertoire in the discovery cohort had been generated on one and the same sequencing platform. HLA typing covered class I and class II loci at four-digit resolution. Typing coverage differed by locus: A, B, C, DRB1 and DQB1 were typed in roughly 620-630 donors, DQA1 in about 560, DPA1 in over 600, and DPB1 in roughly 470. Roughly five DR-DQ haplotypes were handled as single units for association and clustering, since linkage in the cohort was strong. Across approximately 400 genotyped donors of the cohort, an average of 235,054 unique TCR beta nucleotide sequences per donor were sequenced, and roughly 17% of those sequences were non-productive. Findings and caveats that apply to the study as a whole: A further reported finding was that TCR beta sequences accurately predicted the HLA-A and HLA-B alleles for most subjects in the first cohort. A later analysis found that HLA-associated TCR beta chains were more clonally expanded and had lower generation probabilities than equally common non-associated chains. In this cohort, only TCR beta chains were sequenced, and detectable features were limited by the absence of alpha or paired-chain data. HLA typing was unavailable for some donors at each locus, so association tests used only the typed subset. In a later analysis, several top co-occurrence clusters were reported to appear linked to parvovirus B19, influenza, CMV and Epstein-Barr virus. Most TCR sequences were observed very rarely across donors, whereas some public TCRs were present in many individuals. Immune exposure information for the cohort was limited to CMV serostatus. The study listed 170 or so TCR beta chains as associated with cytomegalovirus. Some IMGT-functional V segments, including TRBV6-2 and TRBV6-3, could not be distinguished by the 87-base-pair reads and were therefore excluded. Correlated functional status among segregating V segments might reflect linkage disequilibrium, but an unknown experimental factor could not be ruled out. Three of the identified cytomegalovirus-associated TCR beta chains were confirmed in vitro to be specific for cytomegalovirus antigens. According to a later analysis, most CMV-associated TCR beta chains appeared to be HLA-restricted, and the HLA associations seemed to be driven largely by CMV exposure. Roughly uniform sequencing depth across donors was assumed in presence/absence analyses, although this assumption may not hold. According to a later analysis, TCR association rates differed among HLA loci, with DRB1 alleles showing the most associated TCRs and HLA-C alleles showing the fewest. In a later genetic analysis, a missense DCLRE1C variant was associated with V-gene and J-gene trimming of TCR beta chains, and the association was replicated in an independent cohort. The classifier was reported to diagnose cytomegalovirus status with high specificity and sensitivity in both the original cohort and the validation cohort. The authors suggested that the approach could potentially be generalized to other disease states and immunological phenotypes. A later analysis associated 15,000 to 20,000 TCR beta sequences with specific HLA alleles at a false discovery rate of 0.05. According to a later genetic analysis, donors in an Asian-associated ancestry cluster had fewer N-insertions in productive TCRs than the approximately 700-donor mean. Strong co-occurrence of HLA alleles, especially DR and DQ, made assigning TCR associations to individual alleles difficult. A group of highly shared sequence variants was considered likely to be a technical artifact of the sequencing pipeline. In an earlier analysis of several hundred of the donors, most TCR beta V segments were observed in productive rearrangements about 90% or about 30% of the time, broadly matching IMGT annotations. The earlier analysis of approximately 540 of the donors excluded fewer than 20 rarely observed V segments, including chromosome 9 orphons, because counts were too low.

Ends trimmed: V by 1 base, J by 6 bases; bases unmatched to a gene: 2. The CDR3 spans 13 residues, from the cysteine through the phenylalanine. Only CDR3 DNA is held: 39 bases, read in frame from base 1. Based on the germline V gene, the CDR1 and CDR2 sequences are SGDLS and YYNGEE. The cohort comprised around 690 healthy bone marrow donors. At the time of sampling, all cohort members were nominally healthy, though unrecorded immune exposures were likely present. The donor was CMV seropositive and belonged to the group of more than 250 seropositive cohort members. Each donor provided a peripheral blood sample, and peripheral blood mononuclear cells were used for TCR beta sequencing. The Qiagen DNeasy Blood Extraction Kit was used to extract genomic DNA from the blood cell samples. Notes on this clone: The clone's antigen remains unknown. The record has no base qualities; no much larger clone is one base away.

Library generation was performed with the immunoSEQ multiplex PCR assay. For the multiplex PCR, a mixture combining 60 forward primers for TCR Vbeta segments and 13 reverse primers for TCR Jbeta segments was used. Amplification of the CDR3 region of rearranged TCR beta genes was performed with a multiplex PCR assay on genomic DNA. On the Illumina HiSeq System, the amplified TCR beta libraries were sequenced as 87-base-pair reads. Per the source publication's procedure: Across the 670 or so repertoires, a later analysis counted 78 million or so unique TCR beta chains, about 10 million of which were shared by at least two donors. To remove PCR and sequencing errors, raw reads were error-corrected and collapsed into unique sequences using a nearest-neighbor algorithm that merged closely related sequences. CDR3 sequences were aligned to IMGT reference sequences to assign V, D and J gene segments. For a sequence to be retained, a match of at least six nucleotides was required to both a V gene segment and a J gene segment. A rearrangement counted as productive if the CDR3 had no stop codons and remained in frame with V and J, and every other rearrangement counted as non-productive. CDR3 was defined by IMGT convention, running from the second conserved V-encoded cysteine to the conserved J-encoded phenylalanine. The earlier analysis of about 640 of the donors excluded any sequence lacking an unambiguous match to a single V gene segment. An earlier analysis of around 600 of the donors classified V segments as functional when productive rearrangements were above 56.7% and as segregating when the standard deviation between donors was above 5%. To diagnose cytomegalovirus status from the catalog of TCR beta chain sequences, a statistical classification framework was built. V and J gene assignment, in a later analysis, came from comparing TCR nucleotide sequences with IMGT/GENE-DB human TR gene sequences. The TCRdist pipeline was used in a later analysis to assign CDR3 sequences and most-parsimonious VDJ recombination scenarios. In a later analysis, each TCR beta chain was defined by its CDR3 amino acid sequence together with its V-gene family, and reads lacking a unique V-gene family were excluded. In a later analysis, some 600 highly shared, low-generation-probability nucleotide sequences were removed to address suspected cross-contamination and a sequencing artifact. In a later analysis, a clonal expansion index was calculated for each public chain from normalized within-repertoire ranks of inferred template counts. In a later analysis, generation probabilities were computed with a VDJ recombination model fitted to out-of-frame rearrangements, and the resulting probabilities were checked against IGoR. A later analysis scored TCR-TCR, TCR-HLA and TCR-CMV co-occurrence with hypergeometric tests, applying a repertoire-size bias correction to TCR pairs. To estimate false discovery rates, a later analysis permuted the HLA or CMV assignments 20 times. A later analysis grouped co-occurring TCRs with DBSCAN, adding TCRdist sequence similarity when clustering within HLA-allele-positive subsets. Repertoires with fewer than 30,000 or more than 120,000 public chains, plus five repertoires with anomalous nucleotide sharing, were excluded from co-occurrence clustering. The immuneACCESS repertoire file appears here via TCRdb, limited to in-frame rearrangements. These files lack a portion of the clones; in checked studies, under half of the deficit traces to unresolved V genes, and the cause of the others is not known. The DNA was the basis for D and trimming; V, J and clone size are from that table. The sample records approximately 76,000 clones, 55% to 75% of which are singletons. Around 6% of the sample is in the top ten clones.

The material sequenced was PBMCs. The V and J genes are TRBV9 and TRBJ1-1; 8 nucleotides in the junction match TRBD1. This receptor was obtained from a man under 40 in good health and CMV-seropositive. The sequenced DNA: TGTGCCAGCAGCGTATTACAGGGGGCTGAAGCTTTCTTT. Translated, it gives CASSVLQGAEAFF.